A single sample gave rise to the 3 T cell receptor beta chains below, sequenced in a study of T cell responses to AZD1222 COVID-19 vaccine. Only in-frame clones appear in the TCRdb table, and some are missing; sequencing was by immunoSEQ multiplex PCR. Seen here are more than 95,000 clones, 80% to 90% observed once, and the top ten hold around 6.1%. Specimen: peripheral blood, collected on day 0 of AZD1222 vaccination. These receptors all stem from an adult in good health.

The V call is TRBV24-1, the J call TRBJ2-3; 9 bases agree with TRBD2. The junction had 10 bases not matched to a gene; V was cut back by 2 bases and J by 5 bases. The CDR3 consists of 17 residues. Germline CDR1 and CDR2: KGHDR and SFDVKD. This chain's CDR3 is CATSDSASGGPGDTQYF. The DNA for the CDR3 is TGTGCCACCAGTGATTCGGCCAGCGGGGGGCCTGGAGATACGCAGTATTTT.

This chain links TRBV18 with TRBJ2-7; 9 bases are a match to TRBD2. The CDR3 spans 16 residues. CDR1 and CDR2 from the germline V gene are KGHSH and LQKENI. The V gene end was trimmed by 3 bases and the J gene end by 4 bases; junction bases not matched to a gene: 10. The CDR3 sequence: CASSPDQAGGWYEQYF. DNA for the CDR3: TGTGCCAGCTCACCGGACCAAGCGGGAGGTTGGTACGAGCAGTACTTC.

The chain has TRBV10-1 and TRBJ2-1; D ambiguous. This CDR3 has 14 residues. CDR1 and CDR2 from the germline V gene are WNHNN and SYGVQD (reference sequence). V lost 3 bases to trimming and J lost 0 bases, with 6 bases between them. As DNA, the CDR3 is TGCGCCAGCAGTGACCCGAGCTCCTACAATGAGCAGTTCTTC. This gives the protein CASSDPSSYNEQFF.